The clone carrying this T cell receptor beta chain has only a few counts. This sample is part of a study of blood T cell repertoires in COVID-19. Study at large: Sites across the United States, Italy and Spain contributed samples from acute and convalescent COVID-19. T cells, B-cell-depleted T cells, or PBMCs provided the cDNA or gDNA that served as material.

Measured with immunoSEQ multiplex PCR; TCRdb has only the in-frame clones, and not every one. The sample holds some 120,000 clones; more than 65% are singletons and the top ten take over 2%. The material sequenced was peripheral blood. This receptor was obtained from a woman between 70 and 85 years old with acute or convalescent COVID-19.

The CDR3 DNA sequence: TGTGCCATCAGTGAGTCCCCCGTCCAGACCCAGTACTTC. Its protein product is CAISESPVQTQYF. The J gene is TRBJ2-5, the V gene TRBV10-3; no reliable D call. Germline assignment: CDR1 ENHRY and CDR2 SYGVKD. The CDR3 has 13 residues. V was trimmed by 0 bases and J by 6 bases, leaving 8 bases between them.